This T cell receptor beta chain originates from a study of blood T cell repertoires in COVID-19 (dated by TCRdb to 2018 to 2020). In the study overall: Collaborator samples came from the United States, Italy and Spain and covered acute and convalescent phases of COVID-19. A de-identified subject ID, COVID-19 status, age in years and sex were almost always included in the sample metadata. The prospective study material was composed of cDNA or gDNA derived from T cells, B-cell-depleted T cells, or PBMCs. The samples were drawn from the first 160 participants of the ongoing ImmuneRACE study and from 1,254 subjects provided by 6 global collaborators. A freely available public database, intended as a resource for researchers studying the immune response to SARS-CoV-2, is where the repertoires were released. Where HLA class I and class II types were available, the types were taken from metadata supplied by the sample provider, not from assay-based typing. The dataset comprised deeply sampled blood TCRbeta repertoires from subjects exposed to, actively infected with, or recovered from COVID-19.

TCRbeta CDR3 regions were amplified from genomic DNA by means of the immunoSEQ Assay, a bias-controlled multiplex PCR. Turning to the authors' computational methods: The number of nucleated cells in each sample was estimated by amplification of reference gene primers within the assay. To quantify the absolute abundance of each unique TCRbeta CDR3 rearrangement, sequence reads were collapsed and filtered. For each sample, productive Simpson clonality was calculated by taking the square root of Simpson's diversity index across productive rearrangements. TCRdb holds this immuneACCESS table with in-frame rearrangements only. Some clones are missing; in checked studies, unresolved V genes explain under half, and the rest has no known cause. That table supplies the V and J calls and clone size; D and trimming were determined from the DNA. The sample table holds around 40,000 clones, of which around 90% were seen once. Jointly, the top ten make up 20% to 25% of the sample.

Collaborating institutions collected whole blood in K2EDTA tubes following their own protocols. For TCRbeta analysis, collaborator samples were shipped as frozen whole blood, as isolated PBMCs, or as DNA extracted from either sample type. General conclusions and limits of the study: How much clinical and demographic metadata was included differed by source and by participant, and the metadata was provided uncurated.

Details on this clone: Its antigen remains undetermined. Base qualities are missing; no much larger clone stands one base away.

The germline V gene encodes CDR1 SEHNR and CDR2 FQNEAQ (reference sequence). V loses 5 bases, J loses 3 bases, and the germline ends lie 5 bases apart. Inclusive of the bounding cysteine and phenylalanine, the CDR3 is 11 residues long. Only the CDR3 DNA is retained, 33 bases long and in frame from the first base. The chain is encoded by TRBV7-9 joined to TRBJ2-7, with the D gene call left open. This TCR was recovered from a man aged 45-65 years with active COVID-19. The material sequenced was peripheral blood. The CDR3 region has the sequence CASSPSYEQYF. The nucleotide sequence is given as TGTGCCAGCAGCCCCAGCTACGAGCAGTACTTC.